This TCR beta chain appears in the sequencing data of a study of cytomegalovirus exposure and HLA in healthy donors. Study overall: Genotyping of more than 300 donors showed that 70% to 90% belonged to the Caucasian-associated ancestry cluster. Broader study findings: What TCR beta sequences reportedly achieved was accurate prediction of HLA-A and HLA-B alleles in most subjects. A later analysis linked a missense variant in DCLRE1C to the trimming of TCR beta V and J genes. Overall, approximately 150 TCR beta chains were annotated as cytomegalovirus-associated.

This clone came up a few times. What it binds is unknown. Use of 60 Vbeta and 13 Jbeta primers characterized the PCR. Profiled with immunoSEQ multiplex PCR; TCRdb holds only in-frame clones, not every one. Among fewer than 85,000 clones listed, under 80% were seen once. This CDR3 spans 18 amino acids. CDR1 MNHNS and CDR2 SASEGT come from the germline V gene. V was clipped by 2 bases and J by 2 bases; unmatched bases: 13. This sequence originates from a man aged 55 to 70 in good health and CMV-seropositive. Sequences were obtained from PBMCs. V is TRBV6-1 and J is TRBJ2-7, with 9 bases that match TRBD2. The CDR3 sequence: CASSERGHSAGGTYEQYF. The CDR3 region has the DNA TGTGCCAGCAGTGAAAGAGGTCATTCCGCGGGAGGGACCTACGAGCAGTACTTC.